The 26 T cell receptor beta chains presented below share a single source sample, sequenced in a study of T cell responses to AZD1222 COVID-19 vaccine. Measured with immunoSEQ multiplex PCR; TCRdb has only the in-frame clones, and not every one. The table shows 87,000 or so clones, with around 90% occurring only once. The starting material was peripheral blood, obtained on day 0 of AZD1222 vaccination. All receptors derive from an adult in good health.

The CDR3 region has the DNA TGTGCCACCCAGTGGGGGGGAAAGGAAGAAAAACTGTTTTTT. It translates to CATQWGGKEEKLFF. The chain couples TRBV6-5 to TRBJ1-4; TRBD1 might be the D (5 bases). Trimming removed 10 bases from V and 8 bases from J, with 20 bases in between. The CDR3 length is 14 residues. The germline V gene encodes CDR1 MNHEY and CDR2 SVGAGI.

This chain connects TRBV4-3 to TRBJ1-4; TRBD1 aligns across 7 bases. The length of the CDR3 is 19 residues. Germline assignment: CDR1 LGHNA and CDR2 YSLEER. The trim removed 0 bases at V and 4 bases at J, leaving 14 bases unmatched. CDR3 protein: CASSQETLPGTDYNEKLFF. CDR3 bases: TGCGCCAGCAGCCAAGAAACCCTACCCGGGACAGATTATAATGAAAAACTGTTTTTT.

The rearrangement links TRBV9 to TRBJ1-5; tentative D call: TRBD1 (6 bases). Germline V gives CDR1 SGDLS, CDR2 YYNGEE. The germline V and J ends were trimmed by 0 bases and 4 bases, with 8 bases remaining between them. The CDR3 extends over 14 amino acids. The DNA of the CDR3 is TGTGCCAGCAGCGTAGAAGGGGGAAATCAGCCCCAGCATTTT. Its protein is CASSVEGGNQPQHF.

V gene TRBV11-1 combines with J gene TRBJ1-2; 7 nucleotides agree with TRBD1. This CDR3 comprises 16 residues. V lost 5 bases to trimming and J lost 4 bases; unmatched junction nucleotides: 13. From germline, CDR1 is SGHAT and CDR2 FQDESV (reference sequence). CDR3 in DNA: TGTGCCAGCAGCCTGGACCTTCGACAGGGCCTCTATGGCTACACCTTC. Translation gives CASSLDLRQGLYGYTF. The full variable domain, completed using reference TRBV11-1 and TRBJ1-2, is EAEVAQSPRYKITEKSQAVAFWCDPISGHATLYWYRQILGQGPELLVQFQDESVVDDSQLPKDRFSAERLKGVDSTLKIQPAELGDSAMYLCASSLDLRQGLYGYTFGSGTRLTVV.

This clone was detected many times. This rearrangement joins TRBV7-6 to TRBJ2-7, with 9 bases identical to TRBD1. Per the germline V gene, CDR1 is SGHVS and CDR2 is FNYEAQ. This CDR3 comprises 14 residues. V was clipped by 5 bases and J by 3 bases; unmatched bases: 5. CDR3 DNA: TGTGCCAGCAGCCCACAGGGACAGGGCTACGAGCAGTACTTC. This codes for CASSPQGQGYEQYF.

V is TRBV27 and J is TRBJ2-1, with 8 nucleotides matching TRBD1. The V and J ends lost 5 bases and 8 bases, in that order; junction bases with no gene match: 2. This CDR3 spans 12 amino acids. Germline assignment: CDR1 MNHEY and CDR2 SMNVEV (reference sequence). The CDR3 reads CASSDRGYEQFF. CDR3 DNA: TGTGCCAGCAGTGACAGGGGATATGAGCAGTTCTTC.

This chain links TRBV7-2 with TRBJ1-1; D is perhaps TRBD1 (6 bases). CDR1 and CDR2 from the germline V gene are SGHTA and FQGNSA. Trimming pared 5 bases from V and 1 base from J, leaving 17 bases between. This CDR3 comprises 16 residues. The CDR3 protein is CASSAVTGRQNTEAFF. The CDR3 coding sequence is TGTGCCAGCAGCGCCGTCACAGGGCGTCAGAACACTGAAGCTTTCTTT.

This chain joins TRBV6-5 and TRBJ1-5, with no clear D. V was trimmed by 10 bases and J by 5 bases, leaving 21 bases between them. Germline V CDR1 and CDR2: MNHEY, SVGAGI. The CDR3 extends over 15 amino acids. This chain's CDR3 is CATGHPGGIDQPQHF. For the CDR3, the DNA is TGTGCCACCGGCCACCCCGGAGGGATCGATCAGCCCCAGCATTTT.

The chain joins TRBV2 to TRBJ2-3; tentative D call: TRBD1 (5 bases). The V end was cut by 8 bases, the J end by 3 bases, with 24 bases between. This CDR3 is 17 amino acids long. Germline CDR1 reads SNHLY; CDR2 reads FYNNEI. The CDR3 reads CASRAWGPGLVTDTQYF. The CDR3 DNA reads TGTGCCAGCCGGGCATGGGGCCCAGGGTTGGTTACAGATACGCAGTATTTT.

The CDR3 loop reads CASSKVVRGSRSYEQYF. For the CDR3, the DNA is TGTGCCAGCAGCAAAGTGGTACGAGGAAGTAGATCCTACGAGCAGTACTTC. V usage is TRBV21-1 and J usage is TRBJ2-7; TRBD2, as called in the table, went unchecked against the DNA. TRBV21-1 is a pseudogene locus. This CDR3 is 17 amino acids long.

CDR3 coding DNA: TGTGCCAGCAGCGTAGCTGGGGCCTCTTCGAACGAGCAGTACTTC. Residues: CASSVAGASSNEQYF. The chain carries TRBV9 and TRBJ2-7, with a weak D call TRBD1 (5 bases). Trimming took 0 bases from V and 5 from J, leaving 15 bases between them. Per germline, CDR1 SGDLS and CDR2 YYNGEE. CDR3 length equals 15 residues.

V gene TRBV11-1 combines with J gene TRBJ1-5; D remains unclear. CDR1 and CDR2 (germline): SGHAT, FQDESV (reference sequence). The ends were cut back, 7 bases at V and 1 base at J, with 17 bases in the middle. The CDR3 runs to 16 residues. Here the CDR3 reads CASTPTEPGSNQPQHF. The CDR3 DNA is TGTGCCAGCACCCCCACCGAGCCGGGGAGCAATCAGCCCCAGCATTTT.

As for this clone: At one of its ends the junction is not consistent with the germline gene, which may arise from a read error. This chain links TRBV7-2 with TRBJ1-2; 8 positions agree with TRBD1. Germline assignment: CDR1 SGHTA and CDR2 FQGNSA. The CDR3 spans 14 residues. The CDR3 sequence is CASTLDRGDYGYTF. In nucleotides, the CDR3 is TGTGCCAGCACCTTAGACAGGGGTGACTATGGCTACACCTTC.

V usage is TRBV5-1 and J usage is TRBJ1-2, with D uncertain. CDR1 SGHRS and CDR2 YFSETQ come from the germline V gene. Trimming cost V 4 bases and J 1 base, with 20 bases left between them. The CDR3 is 17 residues long. The CDR3 DNA reads TGCGCCAGCAGCCCTACCTACGCACAGTTCTTTAACTATGGCTACACCTTC. It yields the protein CASSPTYAQFFNYGYTF. Filled out from reference TRBV5-1 and TRBJ1-2, the complete variable domain reads KAGVTQTPRYLIKTRGQQVTLSCSPISGHRSVSWYQQTPGQGLQFLFEYFSETQRNKGNFPGRFSGRQFSNSRSEMNVSTLELGDSALYLCASSPTYAQFFNYGYTFGSGTRLTVV.

CDR3 in amino acids: CASSSIRGGAFF. The CDR3 DNA sequence: TGTGCCAGCAGCTCTATTCGAGGAGGTGCTTTCTTT. The chain is built from TRBV7-2 and TRBJ1-1, with D unclear. CDR1 is SGHTA and CDR2 is FQGNSA in the germline V gene. The V end was cut by 4 bases, the J end by 11 bases, with 14 bases between. The CDR3 spans 12 residues.

This clone was found once. The J gene is TRBJ1-2, the V gene TRBV29-1; no definite D call. The CDR3 spans 10 residues. V was shortened by 4 bases and J by 6 bases, with 6 bases between the two germline ends. Per germline, CDR1 SQVTM and CDR2 ANQGSEA. The CDR3 here is CSVGHDGYTF. As DNA, the CDR3 is TGCAGCGTTGGGCACGATGGCTACACCTTC. Combining the CDR3 with reference TRBV29-1 and TRBJ1-2 gives the whole variable domain SAVISQKPSRDICQRGTSLTIQCQVDSQVTMMFWYRQQPGQSLTLIATANQGSEATYESGFVIDKFPISRPNLTFSTLTVSNMSPEDSSIYLCSVGHDGYTFGSGTRLTVV.

The chain is built from TRBV7-8 and TRBJ1-2, with a weak D call TRBD1 (5 bases). Germline CDR1 is SGHVS and CDR2 is FQNEAQ. This CDR3 has 13 amino acids. V lost 5 bases and J 7 bases, leaving 14 bases between the germline ends. The CDR3 coding sequence is TGTGCCAGCAGCCGGAATGACAGAGGTGGCTACACCTTC. Protein product: CASSRNDRGGYTF.

The CDR3 protein is CASISGTYTEAFF. The CDR3 DNA follows: TGTGCCAGCATCTCCGGGACATACACTGAAGCTTTCTTT. The chain uses TRBV7-2 and TRBJ1-1; the D gene is possibly TRBD1 (6 bases). V was cut by 7 bases and J by 3 bases, with 12 bases left in between. The CDR3 sequence is 13 residues long. CDR1 is SGHTA and CDR2 is FQGNSA in the germline V gene.

The V and J genes are TRBV12-3 or TRBV12-4 and TRBJ1-6; D may be TRBD1 (6 bases). V lost 6 bases, J lost 13 bases, and 16 bases lay in between. The CDR3 is made up of 13 amino acids. CDR3 coding DNA: TGTGCCAGCAGCACCTACAGGGAGGAGCCCCTCCACTTT. As protein: CASSTYREEPLHF.

This chain uses TRBV7-9 with TRBJ2-5, with 7 bases fitting TRBD2. Germline CDR1 and CDR2: SEHNR and FQNEAQ (reference sequence). CDR3 length: 16 residues. J gave up 1 base and V 2 bases, and 7 bases lay outside the gene matches. The CDR3 spells CASSLSSAGLQETQYF. CDR3 DNA sequence: TGTGCCAGCAGCTTATCCTCAGCGGGGCTCCAAGAGACCCAGTACTTC.

The chain carries TRBV19 and TRBJ2-7, with D maybe TRBD2 (6 bases). Trimming removed 3 bases from V and 3 bases from J, with 12 bases in between. The CDR3 consists of 14 residues. Per the germline V gene, CDR1 is LNHDA and CDR2 is SQIVND (reference sequence). The CDR3 nucleotides read TGTGCCAGTAGTATGTCCGGGAGCCTCTACGAGCAGTACTTC. Translating gives CASSMSGSLYEQYF.

This clone was seen more than once but under ten times. DNA for the CDR3: TGCGCCAGCAGCCCAAACGAGGGCACCTACGAGCAGTACTTC. This codes for CASSPNEGTYEQYF. J is TRBJ2-7 and V is TRBV4-1; D is perhaps TRBD2 (5 bases). V was shortened by 4 bases and J by 2 bases, with 12 bases between the two germline ends. Germline V lookup: CDR1 MGHRA, CDR2 YSYEKL. The CDR3 extends over 14 amino acids.

The V call is TRBV4-2, the J call TRBJ1-4, with D possibly TRBD1 on 5 matching bases. This CDR3 spans 14 amino acids. V gave up 1 base and J gave up 4 bases, with 7 bases separating them. Per the germline V gene, CDR1 is LGHNA and CDR2 is YNFKEQ. This CDR3 reads CASSQGQGNEKLFF. The CDR3 DNA is TGTGCCAGCAGCCAAGGGCAGGGTAATGAAAAACTGTTTTTT.

The V and J genes are TRBV7-2 and TRBJ1-5, with TRBD1 matching over 8 bases. The CDR3 runs 14 residues. J was trimmed by 2 bases and V by 5 bases; bases with no gene match: 2. CDR1 SGHTA and CDR2 FQGNSA come from the germline V gene. The CDR3 spells CASSGQGGNQPQHF. Here the CDR3 DNA reads TGTGCCAGCAGCGGACAGGGAGGCAATCAGCCCCAGCATTTT.

V and J are TRBV30 and TRBJ1-5; possible D gene TRBD1, 5 bases. Germline V gene data show CDR1 as GTSNPN and CDR2 as SVGIG (reference sequence). Trimming pared 1 base from V and 6 bases from J, leaving 10 bases between. The CDR3 contains 13 residues. CDR3 in DNA: TGTGCCTGGAGTGCCGACAGAATTCAGCCCCAGCATTTT. As protein: CAWSADRIQPQHF.

This rearrangement joins TRBV30 to TRBJ1-4; 8 bases line up with TRBD1. CDR3 length: 15 residues. The junction had 8 bases not matched to a gene; V was cut back by 3 bases and J by 5 bases. Germline V gene data show CDR1 as GTSNPN and CDR2 as SVGIG (reference sequence). CDR3 sequence (DNA): TGTGCCTGGAGGGATAGCCGGGACAGGAATGAAAAACTGTTTTTT. Translating gives CAWRDSRDRNEKLFF.